The 16 T cell receptor beta chains reported below all come from one sample, sequenced in a study of memory CD8 T cells in hepatitis C reinfection. Libraries were prepared by immunoSEQ multiplex PCR; TCRdb keeps only in-frame clonotypes and omits some of them. This sample has 50,000 or so clones; approximately 89% occur once, and the top ten carry roughly 1%. Time point indicated: pre-reinfection, 55 to 20 weeks before reinfection detection. The sorted cells went straight to TCR sequencing with no prior in vitro expansion. Sequencing used naive CD8+ T cells sorted from blood. The source is a man aged 18 to 30 with hepatitis C virus infection.

The chain uses TRBV27 and TRBJ1-5; 7 nucleotides match TRBD1. Germline V CDR1 and CDR2: MNHEY, SMNVEV (reference sequence). Trimming took 4 bases from V and 2 from J; bases not matched to a gene: 8. The CDR3 runs to 16 residues. The CDR3 is CASSSERDRGNQPQHF. CDR3 DNA sequence: TGTGCCAGCAGTTCCGAACGCGACAGGGGCAATCAGCCCCAGCATTTT.

The V call is TRBV7-9, the J call TRBJ2-7, with 11 bases matching TRBD2. The germline V gene encodes CDR1 SEHNR and CDR2 FQNEAQ (reference sequence). V lost 5 bases to trimming and J lost 2 bases; unmatched junction nucleotides: 5. The length of the CDR3 is 15 residues. CDR3 region: CASSPPGLAAYEQYF. CDR3 sequence (DNA): TGTGCCAGCAGCCCGCCGGGACTAGCGGCCTACGAGCAGTACTTC.

The genes are TRBV7-9 and TRBJ2-7, with D possibly TRBD1 on 5 matching bases. From germline, CDR1 is SEHNR and CDR2 FQNEAQ (reference sequence). This CDR3 has 15 amino acids. The V end was cut by 2 bases, the J end by 5 bases, with 16 bases between. The CDR3 sequence: CASSLIGKGDHEQYF. The CDR3 DNA follows: TGTGCCAGCAGCTTAATAGGGAAAGGGGATCACGAGCAGTACTTC.

The V and J genes are TRBV7-9 and TRBJ1-2, with 7 nucleotides matching TRBD1. V dropped 5 bases and J dropped 4; count of bases not matched to a gene: 4. In germline, CDR1 is SEHNR, CDR2 FQNEAQ (reference sequence). CDR3 length: 13 residues. CDR3 nucleotides: TGTGCCAGCAGCCGCGGGACAGTCTATGGCTACACCTTC. Translation: CASSRGTVYGYTF.

The rearrangement joins TRBV7-8 to TRBJ2-4; D perhaps matches TRBD1 (5 bases). This CDR3 region has 18 residues. V was trimmed by 8 bases and J by 0 bases, leaving 23 bases between them. The germline V gene encodes CDR1 SGHVS and CDR2 FQNEAQ. The CDR3 DNA follows: TGTGCCAGCGCCCGCGACAGTTTACAGGACCTAGCCAAAAACATTCAGTACTTC. Protein: CASARDSLQDLAKNIQYF.

The chain uses TRBV6-6 and TRBJ2-1; 8 bases fit TRBD1. V dropped 6 bases and J dropped 5; count of bases not matched to a gene: 6. The CDR3 totals 14 residues. Germline CDR1 reads MNHNY; CDR2 reads SVGAGI (reference sequence). In nucleotides, the CDR3 is TGTGCCAGCAGCCTCGACAGGGGAAACAATGAGCAGTTCTTC. This codes for CASSLDRGNNEQFF.

This sequence joins TRBV27 and TRBJ2-7; the D is unclear. Trimming stripped 1 base from V and 3 bases from J, with 7 bases between. This CDR3 contains 13 residues. CDR1 is MNHEY, CDR2 SMNVEV, per germline (reference sequence). In DNA form, the CDR3 reads TGTGCCAGCAGTTTATATCGCGACTACGAGCAGTACTTC. As protein: CASSLYRDYEQYF.

The chain carries TRBV21-1 and TRBJ1-5. TRBV21-1 is a pseudogene segment. This CDR3 contains 15 residues. CDR3: CASSRRTFRDQPQHF. The CDR3 nucleotides read TGTGCCAGCAGCAGGAGGACGTTTCGCGATCAGCCCCAGCATTTT.

This CDR3 reads CASSRRQGASDEQYF. In DNA, the CDR3 is TGCGCCAGCAGCCGTCGACAGGGGGCGTCGGACGAGCAGTACTTC. The chain carries TRBV5-1 and TRBJ2-7, with 10 positions matching TRBD1. The length of the CDR3 is 15 residues. Looked up from germline, CDR1 is SGHRS and CDR2 is YFSETQ. Unmatched junction bases numbered 9, after V lost 4 bases and J lost 5 bases. Together with reference TRBV5-1 and TRBJ2-7, the CDR3 gives the full variable domain: KAGVTQTPRYLIKTRGQQVTLSCSPISGHRSVSWYQQTPGQGLQFLFEYFSETQRNKGNFPGRFSGRQFSNSRSEMNVSTLELGDSALYLCASSRRQGASDEQYFGPGTRLTVT.

The chain uses TRBV28 and TRBJ2-7, with TRBD1 matching over 7 bases. V lost 2 bases and J lost 1; bases outside the gene matches: 2. The CDR3 spans 14 residues. Germline lookup yields CDR1 MDHEN and CDR2 SYDVKM. The CDR3 nucleotides are TGTGCCAGCAGTTTAACAGGGGTATCCTACGAGCAGTACTTC. It yields the protein CASSLTGVSYEQYF.

The chain couples TRBV29-1 to TRBJ1-1; perhaps TRBD1 as D (5 bases). The CDR3 is 13 amino acids. V was cut by 1 base and J by 3 bases, with 9 bases left in between. CDR1 and CDR2 (germline): SQVTM, ANQGSEA. For the CDR3, the DNA is TGCAGCGTTGAAGGACGGGGGGACACTGAAGCTTTCTTT. Its translation: CSVEGRGDTEAFF.

This chain joins TRBV11-2 and TRBJ1-2; D unclear. V was trimmed by 0 bases and J by 4 bases, leaving 12 bases between them. Per germline, CDR1 SGHAT and CDR2 FQNNGV. This CDR3 is built from 15 residues. CDR3 nucleotide sequence: TGTGCCAGCAGCTTAGAAACAAACCCGGGCTATGGCTACACCTTC. Translated: CASSLETNPGYGYTF.

This sequence joins TRBV29-1 and TRBJ1-1, with D unresolved. This CDR3 has 12 amino acids. In germline, CDR1 is SQVTM, CDR2 ANQGSEA. V was cut by 7 bases and J by 2 bases, with 11 bases left in between. CDR3 nucleotide sequence: TGCAGCGCCCGGACTTATAACACTGAAGCTTTCTTT. Translation gives CSARTYNTEAFF. Full variable domain (remainder filled in from reference TRBV29-1 and TRBJ1-1): SAVISQKPSRDICQRGTSLTIQCQVDSQVTMMFWYRQQPGQSLTLIATANQGSEATYESGFVIDKFPISRPNLTFSTLTVSNMSPEDSSIYLCSARTYNTEAFFGQGTRLTVV.

CDR3 loop: CASSLAEQFHEQFF. DNA for the CDR3: TGTGCCAGCAGCTTAGCTGAACAATTCCATGAGCAGTTCTTC. The chain links TRBV7-2 to TRBJ2-1; D unclear. V lost 0 bases to trimming and J lost 8 bases, with 11 bases between them. The length of the CDR3 is 14 residues. Germline CDR1 and CDR2: SGHTA and FQGNSA.

The chain recombines TRBV27 with TRBJ2-1, with TRBD2 matching 11 bases. The CDR3 has 14 residues. V was pared by 10 bases and J by 7 bases, with 9 bases of the junction left unmatched. The V gene's germline CDR1 is MNHEY and CDR2 SMNVEV (reference sequence). CDR3 residues: CANRLAGSWNEQFF. The CDR3 coding sequence is TGTGCCAACCGACTAGCGGGATCCTGGAATGAGCAGTTCTTC.

The rearrangement links TRBV11-2 to TRBJ2-5; 7 bases fit TRBD2. After removal of 5 bases from V and 1 base from J, the junction contained 10 bases not matched to a gene. The CDR3 is 16 residues long. CDR1 is SGHAT and CDR2 is FQNNGV in the germline V gene. CDR3 region: CASSERGGGFQETQYF. DNA for the CDR3: TGTGCCAGCAGCGAACGGGGCGGGGGATTCCAAGAGACCCAGTACTTC. The full variable domain, its missing parts supplied by reference TRBV11-2 and TRBJ2-5, is EAGVAQSPRYKIIEKRQSVAFWCNPISGHATLYWYQQILGQGPKLLIQFQNNGVVDDSQLPKDRFSAERLKGVDSTLKIQPAKLEDSAVYLCASSERGGGFQETQYFGPGTRLLVL.